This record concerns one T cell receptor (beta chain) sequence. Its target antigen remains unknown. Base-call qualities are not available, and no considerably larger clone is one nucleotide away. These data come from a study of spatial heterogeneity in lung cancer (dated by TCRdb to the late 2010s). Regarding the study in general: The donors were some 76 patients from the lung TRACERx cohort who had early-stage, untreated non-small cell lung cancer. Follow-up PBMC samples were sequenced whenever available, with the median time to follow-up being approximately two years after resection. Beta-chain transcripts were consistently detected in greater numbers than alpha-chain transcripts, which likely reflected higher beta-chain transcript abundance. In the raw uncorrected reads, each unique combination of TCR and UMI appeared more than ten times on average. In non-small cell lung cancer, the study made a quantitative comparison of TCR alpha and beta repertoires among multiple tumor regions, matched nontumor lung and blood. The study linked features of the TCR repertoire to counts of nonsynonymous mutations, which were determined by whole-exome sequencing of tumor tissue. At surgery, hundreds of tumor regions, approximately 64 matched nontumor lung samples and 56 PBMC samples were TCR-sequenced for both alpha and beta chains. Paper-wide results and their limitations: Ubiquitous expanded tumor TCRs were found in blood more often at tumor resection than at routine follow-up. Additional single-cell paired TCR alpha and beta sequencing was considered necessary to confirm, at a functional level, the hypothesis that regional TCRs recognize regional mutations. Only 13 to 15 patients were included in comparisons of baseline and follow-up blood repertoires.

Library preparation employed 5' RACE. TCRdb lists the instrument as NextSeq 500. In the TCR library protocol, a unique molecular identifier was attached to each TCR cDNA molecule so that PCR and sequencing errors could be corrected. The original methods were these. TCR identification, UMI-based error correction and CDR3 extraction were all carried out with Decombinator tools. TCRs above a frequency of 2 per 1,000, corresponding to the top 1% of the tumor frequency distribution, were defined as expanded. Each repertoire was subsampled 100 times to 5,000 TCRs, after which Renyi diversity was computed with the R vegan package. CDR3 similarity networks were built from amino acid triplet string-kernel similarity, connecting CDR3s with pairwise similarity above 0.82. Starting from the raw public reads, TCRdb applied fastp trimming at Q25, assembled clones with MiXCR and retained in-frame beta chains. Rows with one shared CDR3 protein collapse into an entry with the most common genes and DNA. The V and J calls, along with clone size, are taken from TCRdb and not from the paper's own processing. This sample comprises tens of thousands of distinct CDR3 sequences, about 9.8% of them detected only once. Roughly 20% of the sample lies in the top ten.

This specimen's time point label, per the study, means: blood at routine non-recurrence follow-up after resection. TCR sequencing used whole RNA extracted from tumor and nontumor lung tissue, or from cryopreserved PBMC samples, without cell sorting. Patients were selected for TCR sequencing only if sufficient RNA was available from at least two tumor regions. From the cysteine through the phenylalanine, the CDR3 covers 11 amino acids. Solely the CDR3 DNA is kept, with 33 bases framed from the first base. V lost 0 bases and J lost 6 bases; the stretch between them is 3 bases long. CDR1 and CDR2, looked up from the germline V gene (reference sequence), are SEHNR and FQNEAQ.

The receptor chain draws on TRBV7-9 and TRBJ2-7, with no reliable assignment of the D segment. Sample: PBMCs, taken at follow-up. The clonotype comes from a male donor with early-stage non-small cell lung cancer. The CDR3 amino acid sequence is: CASSLAVEQYF. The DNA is TGTGCCAGCAGCTTAGCTGTCGAGCAGTACTTC. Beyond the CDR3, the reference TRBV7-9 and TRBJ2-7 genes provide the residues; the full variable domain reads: DTGVSQNPRHKITKRGQNVTFRCDPISEHNRLYWYRQTLGQGPEFLTYFQNEAQLEKSRLLSDRFSAERPKGSFSTLEIQRTEQGDSAMYLCASSLAVEQYFGPGTRLTVT.